A selection of T cell receptor beta chains follows, all from one sample in a study of STAT5B mutations in CD4+ large granular lymphocyte leukemia. Generated by immunoSEQ multiplex PCR, the TCRdb table keeps only in-frame clones and is missing some. The sample holds 37,000 or so clones, approximately 84% seen once. The sequencing input was CD4+ T cells from blood buffy coats. The source is a human donor in good health. The CDR3 runs from the conserved cysteine through the conserved F or W. The D gene is left open where the match is weak. Where a row states a size, it is once, few, many or the class of an expanded clone; other rows omit it.

d_call	v_call	clone_size	j_call	cdr3_aa	cdr3_nt
.	TRBV29-1	few	TRBJ1-2	CSVALAVNYGYTF	TGCAGCGTAGCACTGGCTGTTAACTATGGCTACACCTTC
TRBD1	TRBV5-1	.	TRBJ2-5	CASSLAGTGGAETQYF	TGCGCCAGCAGCTTGGCCGGGACAGGGGGCGCCGAGACCCAGTACTTC
TRBD2	TRBV4-1	.	TRBJ2-1	CASSQERLAGAYEQFF	TGCGCCAGCAGCCAAGAGCGGCTAGCGGGAGCCTATGAGCAGTTCTTC
TRBD1	TRBV10-2	.	TRBJ1-5	CASTRQGFIQPQHF	TGCGCCAGCACACGACAGGGTTTTATTCAGCCCCAGCATTTT
.	TRBV10-3	.	TRBJ2-2	CAISDSRDFSGELFF	TGTGCCATCAGTGACAGCAGGGACTTTAGCGGGGAGCTGTTTTTT
.	TRBV10-3	.	TRBJ2-2	CAISEFLLENTGELFF	TGTGCCATCAGTGAGTTTTTGTTGGAGAACACCGGGGAGCTGTTTTTT
.	TRBV30	few	TRBJ1-1	CAWSVWDTEAFF	TGTGCCTGGAGTGTATGGGACACTGAAGCTTTCTTT
.	TRBV11-1	.	TRBJ1-4	CASSSTGGEKLFF	TGTGCCAGCAGCTCGACAGGAGGTGAAAAACTGTTTTTT
TRBD1	TRBV5-1	.	TRBJ1-1	CASRLGQGQRAFF	TGCGCCAGCCGATTGGGACAGGGTCAGCGAGCTTTCTTT
.	TRBV30	.	TRBJ2-7	CAWRQGGGEQYF	TGTGCCTGGAGACAGGGGGGGGGAGAGCAGTACTTC
TRBD2	TRBV7-6	.	TRBJ2-1	CASSLAGGRAAVQFF	TGTGCCAGCAGCTTAGCAGGCGGGAGGGCCGCGGTGCAGTTCTTC
.	TRBV19	.	TRBJ2-3	CASSPGLSTDTQYF	TGTGCCAGTAGTCCAGGGCTGAGCACAGATACGCAGTATTTT
.	TRBV2	few	TRBJ1-2	CASSEQGQDGYTF	TGTGCCAGCAGTGAACAAGGACAAGATGGCTACACCTTC
.	TRBV7-9	.	TRBJ1-6	CASSLGQINSPLHF	TGTGCCAGCAGCTTAGGACAGATTAATTCACCCCTCCACTTT
.	TRBV21-1	.	TRBJ2-7	CASSEGEQFSYEQYF	TGTGCCAGCAGCGAAGGGGAACAATTTTCCTACGAGCAGTACTTC
TRBD1	TRBV19	.	TRBJ1-6	CASSFGGGGVSSPLHF	TGTGCCAGTAGTTTCGGCGGAGGGGGCGTAAGTTCACCCCTCCACTTT
TRBD1	TRBV6-5	once	TRBJ2-7	CASSSRTGVDEQYF	TGTGCCAGCAGTTCCCGGACAGGGGTAGACGAGCAGTACTTC
.	TRBV7-9	.	TRBJ2-3	CASSFILRISDTQYF	TGTGCCAGCAGCTTCATTCTTAGGATCTCAGATACGCAGTATTTT
.	TRBV5-1	.	TRBJ2-7	CASSLYPYEQYF	TGCGCCAGCAGCTTGTACCCCTACGAGCAGTACTTC
TRBD2	TRBV5-4	.	TRBJ2-3	CASSPGTSGASTDTQYF	TGTGCCAGCAGCCCGGGGACTAGCGGGGCAAGCACAGATACGCAGTATTTT
.	TRBV7-2	.	TRBJ1-5	CASSLGVQPQHF	TGTGCCAGCAGCTTAGGTGTTCAGCCCCAGCATTTT
.	TRBV5-1	.	TRBJ2-1	CASSFRDDNEQFF	TGCGCCAGCAGCTTCAGGGACGACAATGAGCAGTTCTTC